One and the same sample provided the 24 T cell receptor beta chains below, sequenced in a study of blood T cells in healthy people across ages. Using a J-beta primer mix together with a sample-barcoded 5' primer, a second PCR was run for roughly 6 to 12 cycles. TCRdb re-analysed the 5' RACE reads in MiXCR, keeping a single row per CDR3 protein. The repertoire holds over 1,500,000 distinct CDR3 sequences, with approximately 50% as singletons. The sample taken for sequencing was blood. These receptors were collected from a woman between 40 and 50 years old in good health.

The J gene is TRBJ2-7, the V gene TRBV27; D ambiguous. CDR3 size: 14 residues. Germline CDR1 is MNHEY and CDR2 is SMNVEV (reference sequence). Trimming stripped 6 bases from V and 0 bases from J, with 12 bases between. The CDR3 loop is CASRSHTSSYEQYF. For the CDR3, the DNA is TGTGCCAGCAGGAGTCACACAAGCTCCTACGAGCAGTACTTC.

This clonotype was found many times. V is TRBV29-1 and J is TRBJ2-1, with unresolved D. The CDR3 consists of 13 residues. From germline, CDR1 is SQVTM and CDR2 ANQGSEA. V shed 1 base and J shed 8 bases, with 12 bases lying between them. The CDR3 protein is CSVEGSPLYEQFF. The DNA for the CDR3 is TGCAGCGTTGAAGGGTCTCCGCTCTATGAGCAGTTCTTC.

Comment on this clonotype: Sequence at one end of the junction differs from germline and may be a read error. The chain joins TRBV7-2 to TRBJ2-1; D is uncertain. The CDR3 has 13 amino acids. CDR1 and CDR2 from the germline V gene are SGHTA and FQGNSA. In DNA, the CDR3 is TGTGCCAGCAGCTTAGGAGTCTACAATGGGCAGTTCTTC. Translated: CASSLGVYNGQFF. Full variable domain (rest looked up from reference TRBV7-2 and TRBJ2-1): GAGVSQSPSNKVTEKGKDVELRCDPISGHTALYWYRQSLGQGLEFLIYFQGNSAPDKSGLPSDRFSAERTGGSVSTLTIQRTQQEDSAVYLCASSLGVYNGQFFGPGTRLTVL.

The chain uses TRBV27 and TRBJ1-4; 8 positions match TRBD1. CDR1 MNHEY and CDR2 SMNVEV come from the germline V gene (reference sequence). The CDR3 totals 20 residues. Trimming took 5 bases from V and 1 from J; bases not matched to a gene: 18. In DNA, the CDR3 is TGTGCCAGCAGTCCACGGACAGGGAGCTTTTTGAAAAGAACTAATGAAAAACTGTTTTTT. This codes for CASSPRTGSFLKRTNEKLFF.

The V gene is TRBV9, the J gene TRBJ2-1, with 8 bases fitting TRBD2. The CDR3 sequence is 15 residues long. Germline CDR1 and CDR2: SGDLS and YYNGEE. Trimming at V came to 0 bases and at J to 9 bases, leaving 8 bases not matched to a gene. The CDR3 region is CASSVESLAGSEQFF. Here the CDR3 DNA reads TGTGCCAGCAGCGTAGAGTCCTTAGCGGGAAGTGAGCAGTTCTTC.

The chain employs TRBV5-1 and TRBJ2-7; D uncertain. In germline, CDR1 is SGHRS, CDR2 YFSETQ. CDR3 length equals 16 residues. The V end was cut by 0 bases, the J end by 2 bases, with 15 bases between. The CDR3 sequence is CASSLVGHWVAYEQYF. DNA of the CDR3: TGCGCCAGCAGCTTGGTAGGGCACTGGGTTGCCTACGAGCAGTACTTC. The entire variable domain, with the rest obtained from reference TRBV5-1 and TRBJ2-7, is as follows: KAGVTQTPRYLIKTRGQQVTLSCSPISGHRSVSWYQQTPGQGLQFLFEYFSETQRNKGNFPGRFSGRQFSNSRSEMNVSTLELGDSALYLCASSLVGHWVAYEQYFGPGTRLTVT.

The genes are TRBV2 and TRBJ2-7; 12 bases are a match to TRBD2. Gene TRBJ2-5 matches the end of the DNA better, so the J call may be wrong. Germline lookup yields CDR1 SNHLY and CDR2 FYNNEI. The CDR3 runs 15 residues. CDR3 amino acids: CASTWTSGTRETQYF. The CDR3, as DNA: TGTGCCAGCACATGGACTAGCGGGACCCGAGAGACCCAGTACTTC.

This sequence joins TRBV6-2 or TRBV6-3 and TRBJ2-7; possibly TRBD2 for D (6 bases). CDR3 length: 15 amino acids. CDR1 is MNHEY and CDR2 is SVGEGT in the germline V gene. With 2 bases removed from V and 2 bases from J, the gap between germline ends came to 13 bases. CDR3 in DNA: TGTGCCAGCAGTTACACGGCGGGGCTAACCTACGAGCAGTACTTC. This gives the protein CASSYTAGLTYEQYF.

The V gene is TRBV4-3, the J gene TRBJ2-1; TRBD1 matches 11 bases. J lost 8 bases, V lost 0 bases, and 6 bases had no gene match. Germline CDR1 LGHNA, CDR2 YSLEER. This CDR3 comprises 16 residues. The CDR3 region is CASSQDRWTGGDEQFF. The CDR3, as DNA: TGCGCCAGCAGCCAAGATAGATGGACAGGGGGCGATGAGCAGTTCTTC.

This clonotype came up a few times. V usage is TRBV12-3 or TRBV12-4 and J usage is TRBJ2-5, with D tentatively TRBD2 (5 bases). Trimming left V 4 bases short and J 10 bases short, with 13 bases between. The CDR3 has 12 residues. CDR3 coding DNA: TGTGCCAGCAGTTCTACCCTCGGGGACCAGTACTTC. Translation gives CASSSTLGDQYF.

As to this clonotype: This may arise from a read error, as a much more abundant clone is one base away. The chain links TRBV4-3 to TRBJ2-1, with D perhaps being TRBD1 or TRBD2 (5 bases each). Germline CDR1 and CDR2: LGHNA and YSLEER. This CDR3 has 13 residues. CDR3 sequence (DNA): TGCGCCAACAGCCCCCGAACGGGACGTGAGCAGTTCTTC. Translation gives CANSPRTGREQFF.

The V gene is TRBV7-9, the J gene TRBJ1-5; D possibly corresponds to TRBD1 (5 bases). V lost 3 bases and J lost 0, with 12 bases in between. Per germline, CDR1 SEHNR and CDR2 FQNEAQ (reference sequence). The CDR3 is made up of 16 amino acids. The CDR3 coding sequence is TGTGCCAGCAGCTTCGCAGGGAGATATAGCAATCAGCCCCAGCATTTT. The encoded protein is CASSFAGRYSNQPQHF.

The chain links TRBV6-5 to TRBJ2-1, with TRBD1 matching over 8 bases. J gave up 4 bases and V 0 bases, and 2 bases lay outside the gene matches. The CDR3 runs to 15 residues. Germline V gene lookup returns CDR1 MNHEY and CDR2 SVGAGI. CDR3 coding DNA: TGTGCCAGCAGTTACTCGAGGGACAGGTACAATGAGCAGTTCTTC. Translated, it gives CASSYSRDRYNEQFF.

J is TRBJ1-4 and V is TRBV5-1; 10 bases line up with TRBD1. CDR1 and CDR2 from the germline V gene are SGHRS and YFSETQ. The CDR3 loop spans 16 amino acids. V dropped 4 bases and J dropped 2; count of bases not matched to a gene: 5. The chain's CDR3 is CASSPGTGVTNEKLFF. The CDR3 region has the DNA TGCGCCAGCAGCCCCGGGACAGGGGTTACTAATGAAAAACTGTTTTTT.

V and J are TRBV28 and TRBJ1-1; unclear D gene. Between the trimmed V and J ends, which lost 4 bases and 0 bases, there was a span of 9 bases. The CDR3 totals 14 residues. Germline values: CDR1 MDHEN, CDR2 SYDVKM. This CDR3 reads CASSSNGLNTEAFF. DNA of the CDR3: TGTGCCAGCAGTTCGAACGGACTGAACACTGAAGCTTTCTTT.

This chain uses TRBV20-1 with TRBJ1-2; D possibly corresponds to TRBD1 (5 bases). Trimming shortened V by 3 bases and J by 6 bases, and 26 bases separated the two germline ends. The V gene's germline CDR1 is DFQATT and CDR2 SNEGSKA (reference sequence). The CDR3 spans 17 residues. DNA of the CDR3: TGCAGTGCTAGGTGGCTAGAAAGGGGTCGGGGTAAAAATGGCTACACCTTC. It codes for CSARWLERGRGKNGYTF.

The rearrangement joins TRBV12-3 or TRBV12-4 to TRBJ1-6; 9 nucleotides line up with TRBD1. The junction had 10 bases not matched to a gene; V was cut back by 6 bases and J by 7 bases. This CDR3 spans 16 amino acids. The CDR3 region is CASSVPGQGINSPLHF. In DNA, the CDR3 is TGTGCCAGCAGCGTACCGGGACAGGGAATAAATTCACCCCTCCACTTT.

This sequence joins TRBV9 and TRBJ1-2; 7 nucleotides align to TRBD1. The V and J ends lost 7 bases and 0 bases, in that order; junction bases with no gene match: 9. There are 15 residues in the CDR3. Germline loops: CDR1 SGDLS, CDR2 YYNGEE. This CDR3 reads CASSVSGGANYGYTF. For the CDR3, the DNA is TGTGCCAGCTCCGTGTCAGGGGGAGCTAACTATGGCTACACCTTC.

This clonotype turned up a few times. This sequence joins TRBV7-2 and TRBJ2-1; 9 bases match TRBD2. The CDR3 runs to 19 residues. The germline V gene has CDR1 SGHTA and CDR2 FQGNSA. Unmatched junction bases numbered 13, after V lost 4 bases and J lost 0 bases. In nucleotides, the CDR3 is TGTGCCAGCAGCTCCCCCCAAGGCGGTAGCGGGGGCTCCTACAATGAGCAGTTCTTC. Translation gives CASSSPQGGSGGSYNEQFF.

The rearrangement links TRBV28 to TRBJ2-1; D is tentatively TRBD1 or TRBD2 (5 bases each). This CDR3 region has 12 residues. V was clipped by 11 bases and J by 4 bases, with 12 bases between them. Germline values: CDR1 MDHEN, CDR2 SYDVKM. The DNA for the CDR3 is TGTGCCTTGAGGGGTCTATACAATGAGCAGTTCTTC. Protein: CALRGLYNEQFF. The complete variable domain, with remaining parts taken from reference TRBV28 and TRBJ2-1, reads DVKVTQSSRYLVKRTGEKVFLECVQDMDHENMFWYRQDPGLGLRLIYFSYDVKMKEKGDIPEGYSVSREKKERFSLILESASTNQTSMYLCALRGLYNEQFFGPGTRLTVL.

This clonotype was seen more than once but under ten times. Compared with germline, one end of the junction differs, possibly owing to a read error. The rearrangement uses TRBV4-3 and TRBJ2-7; TRBD1 or TRBD2 may be the D gene (5 bases each). Germline values: CDR1 LGHNA, CDR2 YSLEER. The CDR3 consists of 13 residues. The CDR3 bases are TGTGCCAGCAGTCGGGACGTATCCTACGAGCAGTACTTC. The encoded protein is CASSRDVSYEQYF.

The CDR3 sequence: CASSNAGTGGWETQYF. CDR3 bases: TGTGCCAGCAGCAACGCCGGGACAGGGGGATGGGAGACCCAGTACTTC. The chain recombines TRBV7-2 with TRBJ2-5; TRBD1 matches 11 bases. Germline values: CDR1 SGHTA, CDR2 FQGNSA. Unmatched junction bases numbered 10, after V lost 5 bases and J lost 5 bases. CDR3 length: 16 residues.

The chain has TRBV18 and TRBJ2-3; D gene ambiguous. The germline V and J ends were trimmed by 1 base and 5 bases, with 10 bases remaining between them. CDR1 is KGHSH, CDR2 LQKENI, per germline. The CDR3 extends over 14 amino acids. The CDR3 coding sequence is TGTGCCAGCTCACCACTGAAACAGCTAGATACGCAGTATTTT. Translation: CASSPLKQLDTQYF.

The chain combines TRBV20-1 with TRBJ2-1; the match to TRBD2 covers 8 bases. Germline V gives CDR1 DFQATT, CDR2 SNEGSKA (reference sequence). The CDR3 is 15 residues long. V was pared by 3 bases and J by 8 bases, with 12 bases of the junction left unmatched. CDR3 sequence: CSASGGALKVDEQFF. CDR3 DNA sequence: TGCAGTGCTAGCGGGGGGGCATTAAAGGTCGATGAGCAGTTCTTC.